The sequence of this T cell receptor beta chain was determined in a study of T cell responses to AZD1222 COVID-19 vaccine. TCRdb keeps only in-frame clones here, not all; method: immunoSEQ multiplex PCR. This sample has over 65,000 clones, with about 72% found just once. J gave up 2 bases and V 9 bases, and 12 bases lay outside the gene matches. Germline-derived CDR1 and CDR2 are SGHTA and FQGNSA. CDR3 size: 16 residues. Source: peripheral blood, taken on day 0 of AZD1222 vaccination. The TCR comes from an adult in good health. V is TRBV7-2 and J is TRBJ2-5; 10 nucleotides match TRBD2. The CDR3 DNA reads TGTGCCAGTCCGCTAGATGGACTAGCGGTGCAAGAGACCCAGTACTTC. Its translation: CASPLDGLAVQETQYF.